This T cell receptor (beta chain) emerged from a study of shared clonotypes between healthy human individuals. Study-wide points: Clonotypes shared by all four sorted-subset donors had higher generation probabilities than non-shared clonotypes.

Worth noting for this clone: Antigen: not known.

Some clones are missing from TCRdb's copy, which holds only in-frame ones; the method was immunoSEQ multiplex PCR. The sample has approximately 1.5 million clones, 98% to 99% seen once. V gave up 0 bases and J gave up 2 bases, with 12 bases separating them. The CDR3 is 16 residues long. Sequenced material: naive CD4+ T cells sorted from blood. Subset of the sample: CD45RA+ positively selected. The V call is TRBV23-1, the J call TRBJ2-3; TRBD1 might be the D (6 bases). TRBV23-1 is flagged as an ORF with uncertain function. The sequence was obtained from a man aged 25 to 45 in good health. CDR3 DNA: TGCGCCAGCAGTCAATCGTCGGGACAAGACACAGATACGCAGTATTTT. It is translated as CASSQSSGQDTDTQYF.